These T cell receptor beta chains were read from a single sample in a study of T-cell memory formation after mild COVID-19. TCRdb reprocessed the 5' RACE reads with MiXCR, giving one entry per CDR3 protein. The sample gives about 350,000 distinct CDR3 sequences, roughly an eighth of which show up once; 20% to 25% is in the top ten. What was sequenced was PBMCs or a T cell subset sorted from them (not recorded which). Source of these receptors: a man aged 18 to 30 who had mild COVID-19 (a few samples of this study predate the infection). Cell type and time point are not known. The CDR3 runs from the conserved cysteine through the conserved F or W. A D gene is named only where the DNA matches it firmly. Not every row has a clone size; where given, it reads once, few, many or a size class.

-,TRBJ2-3,TRBV3-1,few,CASSPLMEFTDTQYF,TGTGCCAGCAGCCCTCTCATGGAGTTCACAGATACGCAGTATTTT
TRBD2,TRBJ2-1,TRBV12-3/TRBV12-4,-,CASSLWLAGSYNEQFF,TGTGCCAGCAGTTTGTGGTTAGCGGGGTCATACAATGAGCAGTTCTTC
-,TRBJ2-3,TRBV20-1,-,CSARGGGIRGTITDTQYF,TGCAGTGCTAGAGGGGGAGGTATCAGAGGCACTATCACAGATACGCAGTATTTT
-,TRBJ2-3,TRBV11-3,-,CASSPAGVGNTQYF,TGTGCCAGCAGCCCGGCAGGGGTCGGAAATACGCAGTATTTT
TRBD1,TRBJ2-7,TRBV7-9,few,CASSAGGKSPYEQYF,TGTGCCAGCAGCGCAGGGGGCAAGTCCCCCTACGAGCAGTACTTC
-,TRBJ1-6,TRBV10-3,-,CAISERQDNSPLHF,TGTGCCATCAGCGAGCGGCAGGATAATTCACCCCTCCACTTT
-,TRBJ2-2,TRBV5-1,few,CASSFFEPPGELFF,TGCGCCAGCAGCTTCTTTGAACCTCCCGGGGAGCTGTTTTTT
-,TRBJ2-7,TRBV12-3/TRBV12-4,few,CASRGDVLGGYEQYF,TGTGCCAGCAGGGGGGATGTTCTGGGGGGCTACGAGCAGTACTTC
-,TRBJ2-1,TRBV25-1,-,CASSPSRGASMGNEQFF,TGTGCCAGCAGTCCTTCCAGGGGAGCCTCAATGGGGAATGAGCAGTTCTTC
-,TRBJ2-3,TRBV7-8,many,CASSLRRGPSTDTQYF,TGTGCCAGCAGCCTAAGGCGGGGACCTAGCACAGATACGCAGTATTTT
-,TRBJ2-4,TRBV7-2,few,CASSPLTFGVAGNIQYF,-
-,TRBJ2-5,TRBV4-3,many,CASSQVRASETQYF,TGCGCCAGCAGCCAAGTCCGAGCTTCTGAGACCCAGTACTTC
-,TRBJ2-5,TRBV6-2/TRBV6-3,many,CASSLVSWETQYF,TGTGCCAGCTCATTGGTCTCCTGGGAGACCCAGTACTTC
TRBD1,TRBJ2-7,TRBV2,-,CASSDWRQGHYEQYF,TGTGCCAGCAGTGATTGGAGACAGGGGCACTACGAGCAGTACTTC
TRBD2,TRBJ2-1,TRBV11-2,few,CASSGGTRYNEQFF,TGTGCCAGCAGCGGCGGGACTAGATACAATGAGCAGTTCTTC
TRBD1,TRBJ1-1,TRBV6-6,few,CASSYDRVNTEAFF,TGTGCCAGCAGTTACGACAGGGTGAACACTGAAGCTTTCTTT
-,TRBJ2-3,TRBV9,-,CASSVDWSTDTQYF,TGTGCCAGCAGCGTAGACTGGAGCACAGATACGCAGTATTTT
-,TRBJ2-3,TRBV5-1,-,CASSLAGGGDTDTQYF,TGCGCCAGCAGCTTGGCCGGGGGTGGCGACACAGATACGCAGTATTTT
-,TRBJ2-1,TRBV24-1,-,CATSDSGTQYNEQFF,TGTGCCACCAGTGACTCCGGGACACAATACAATGAGCAGTTCTTC
-,TRBJ1-2,TRBV18,-,CASSPDLTGPHGYTF,TGTGCCAGCTCCCCGGATCTAACAGGGCCCCATGGCTACACCTTC
-,TRBJ1-1,TRBV4-2,few,CASSQDLGQSAFF,TGTGCCAGCAGCCAAGATCTTGGACAATCGGCTTTCTTT